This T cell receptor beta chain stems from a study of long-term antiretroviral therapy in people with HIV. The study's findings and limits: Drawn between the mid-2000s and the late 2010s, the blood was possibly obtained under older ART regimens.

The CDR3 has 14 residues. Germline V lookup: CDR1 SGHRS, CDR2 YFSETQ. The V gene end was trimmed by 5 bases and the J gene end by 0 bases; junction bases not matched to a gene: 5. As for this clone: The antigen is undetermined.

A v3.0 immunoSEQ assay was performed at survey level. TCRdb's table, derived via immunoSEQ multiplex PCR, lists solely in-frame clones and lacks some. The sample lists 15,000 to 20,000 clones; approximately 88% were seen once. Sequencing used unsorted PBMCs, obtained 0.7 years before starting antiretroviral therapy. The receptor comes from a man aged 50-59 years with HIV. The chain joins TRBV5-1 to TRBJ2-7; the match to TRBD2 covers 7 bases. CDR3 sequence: CASSGAGDSYEQYF. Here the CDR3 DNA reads TGCGCCAGCAGTGGGGCGGGGGACTCCTACGAGCAGTACTTC.